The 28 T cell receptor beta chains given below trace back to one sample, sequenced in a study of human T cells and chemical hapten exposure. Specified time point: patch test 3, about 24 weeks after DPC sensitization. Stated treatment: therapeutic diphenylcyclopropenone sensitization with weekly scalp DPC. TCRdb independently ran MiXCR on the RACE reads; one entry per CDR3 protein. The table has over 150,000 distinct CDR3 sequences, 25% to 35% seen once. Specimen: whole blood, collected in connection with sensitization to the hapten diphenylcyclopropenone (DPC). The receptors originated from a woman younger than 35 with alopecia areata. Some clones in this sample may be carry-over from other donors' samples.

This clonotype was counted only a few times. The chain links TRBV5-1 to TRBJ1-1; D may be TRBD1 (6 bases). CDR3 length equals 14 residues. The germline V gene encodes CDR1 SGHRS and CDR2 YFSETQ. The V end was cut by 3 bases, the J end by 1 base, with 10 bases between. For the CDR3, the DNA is TGCGCCAGCAGCTACGGGACACAGAACACTGAAGCTTTCTTT. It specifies CASSYGTQNTEAFF.

CDR3 residues: CASSYSDGPQHF. In DNA form, the CDR3 reads TGTGCCAGCAGTTACTCAGACGGGCCCCAGCATTTT. This chain uses TRBV6-6 with TRBJ1-5, with D hard to call. CDR1 and CDR2 (germline): MNHNY, SVGAGI (reference sequence). Trimming took off 0 bases at V and 9 bases at J, with 6 bases between the two ends. CDR3 size: 12 residues.

CDR3 sequence: CASSVTGASYGYTF. The CDR3 coding sequence is TGTGCCAGCAGTGTTACAGGTGCCTCGTATGGCTACACCTTC. The rearrangement uses TRBV12-3 or TRBV12-4 and TRBJ1-2; D perhaps matches TRBD1 (5 bases). The V end lost 5 bases, the J end lost 5 bases, and 15 bases lay between the germline ends. The CDR3 runs to 14 residues.

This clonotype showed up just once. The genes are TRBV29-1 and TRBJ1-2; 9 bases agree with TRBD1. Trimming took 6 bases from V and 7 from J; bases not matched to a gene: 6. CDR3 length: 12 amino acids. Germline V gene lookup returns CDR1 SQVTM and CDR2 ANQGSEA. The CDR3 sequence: CSVGQGLVGYTF. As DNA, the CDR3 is TGCAGCGTCGGACAGGGGCTGGTTGGCTACACCTTC.

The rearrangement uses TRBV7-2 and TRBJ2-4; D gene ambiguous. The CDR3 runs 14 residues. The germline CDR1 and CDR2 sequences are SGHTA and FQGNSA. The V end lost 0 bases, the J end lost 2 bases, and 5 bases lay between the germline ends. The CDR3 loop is CASSLAGSKNIQYF. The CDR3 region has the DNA TGTGCCAGCAGCTTAGCGGGATCCAAAAACATTCAGTACTTC.

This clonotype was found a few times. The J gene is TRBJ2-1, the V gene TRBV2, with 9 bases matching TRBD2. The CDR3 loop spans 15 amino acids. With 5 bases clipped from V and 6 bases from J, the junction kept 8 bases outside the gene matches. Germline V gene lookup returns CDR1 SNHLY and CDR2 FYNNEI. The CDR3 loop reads CASSFSGRRGNEQFF. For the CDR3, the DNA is TGTGCCAGCAGTTTTAGCGGGAGACGGGGCAATGAGCAGTTCTTC.

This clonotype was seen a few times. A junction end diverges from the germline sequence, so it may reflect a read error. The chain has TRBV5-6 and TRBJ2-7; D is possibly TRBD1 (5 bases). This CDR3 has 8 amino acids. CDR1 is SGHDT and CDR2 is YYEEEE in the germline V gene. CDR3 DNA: TGTGCCAGCAGTTTTCAGGGTTTC. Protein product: CASSFQGF.

The CDR3 loop reads CSAIFTDGGSSGFYEQYF. DNA for the CDR3: TGCAGTGCCATATTTACTGACGGGGGCTCTTCGGGTTTCTACGAGCAGTACTTC. The rearrangement joins TRBV20-1 to TRBJ2-7; D may be TRBD1 or TRBD2 (6 bases each). The CDR3 is 18 amino acids. CDR1 DFQATT and CDR2 SNEGSKA come from the germline V gene (reference sequence). Trimming shortened V by 6 bases and J by 3 bases, and 30 bases separated the two germline ends.

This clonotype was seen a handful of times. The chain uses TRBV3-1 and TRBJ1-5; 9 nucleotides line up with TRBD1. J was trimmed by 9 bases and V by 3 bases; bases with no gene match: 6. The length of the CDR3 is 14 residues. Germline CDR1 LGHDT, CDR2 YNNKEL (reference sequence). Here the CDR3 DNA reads TGTGCCAGCAGCCAGGGACAGGGCCAGTTGCCCCAGCATTTT. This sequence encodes CASSQGQGQLPQHF.

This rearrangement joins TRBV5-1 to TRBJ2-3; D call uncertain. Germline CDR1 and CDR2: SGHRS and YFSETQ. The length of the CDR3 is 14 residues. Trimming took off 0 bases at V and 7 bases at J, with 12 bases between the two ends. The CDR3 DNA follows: TGCGCCAGCAGCTTGGGGGAAATGGGAAATACGCAGTATTTT. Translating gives CASSLGEMGNTQYF.

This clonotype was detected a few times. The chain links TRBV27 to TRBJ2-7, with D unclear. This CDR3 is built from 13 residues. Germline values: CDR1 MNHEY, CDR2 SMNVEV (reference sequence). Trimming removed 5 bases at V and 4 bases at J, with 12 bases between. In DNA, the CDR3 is TGTGCCAGCAGTCAAAATCCGAGGTACGAGCAGTACTTC. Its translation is CASSQNPRYEQYF.

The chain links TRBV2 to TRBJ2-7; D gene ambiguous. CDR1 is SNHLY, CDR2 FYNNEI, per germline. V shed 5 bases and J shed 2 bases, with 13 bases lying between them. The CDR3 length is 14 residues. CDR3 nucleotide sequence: TGTGCCAGCAGTCGTAAGACACTGCCCTACGAGCAGTACTTC. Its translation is CASSRKTLPYEQYF.

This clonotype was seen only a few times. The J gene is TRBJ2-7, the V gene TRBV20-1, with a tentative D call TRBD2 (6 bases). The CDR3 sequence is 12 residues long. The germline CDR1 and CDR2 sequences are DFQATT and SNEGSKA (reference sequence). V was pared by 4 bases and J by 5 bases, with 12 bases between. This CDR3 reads CSAKEGFDEQYF. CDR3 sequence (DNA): TGCAGTGCTAAGGAGGGCTTCGACGAGCAGTACTTC.

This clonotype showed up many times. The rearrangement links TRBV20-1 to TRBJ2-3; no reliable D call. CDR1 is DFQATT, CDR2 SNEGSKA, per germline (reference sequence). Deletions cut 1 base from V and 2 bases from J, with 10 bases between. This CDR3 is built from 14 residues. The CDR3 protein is CSARAGGNTDTQYF. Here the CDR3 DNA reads TGCAGTGCTAGAGCAGGCGGTAACACAGATACGCAGTATTTT.

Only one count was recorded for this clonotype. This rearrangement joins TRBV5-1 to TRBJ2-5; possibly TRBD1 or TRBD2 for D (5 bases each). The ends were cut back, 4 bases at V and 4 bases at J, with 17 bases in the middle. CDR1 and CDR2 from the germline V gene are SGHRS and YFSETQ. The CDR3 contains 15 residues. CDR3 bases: TGCGCCAGCAGCCCGGTGGGGCAGGGAGTAGAGACCCAGTACTTC. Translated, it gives CASSPVGQGVETQYF.

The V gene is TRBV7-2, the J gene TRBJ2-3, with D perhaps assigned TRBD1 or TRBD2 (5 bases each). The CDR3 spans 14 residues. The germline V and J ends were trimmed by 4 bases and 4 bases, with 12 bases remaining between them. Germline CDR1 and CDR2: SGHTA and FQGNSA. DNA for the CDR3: TGTGCCAGCAGCTCCGAAGGGACGGCAGATACGCAGTATTTT. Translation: CASSSEGTADTQYF.

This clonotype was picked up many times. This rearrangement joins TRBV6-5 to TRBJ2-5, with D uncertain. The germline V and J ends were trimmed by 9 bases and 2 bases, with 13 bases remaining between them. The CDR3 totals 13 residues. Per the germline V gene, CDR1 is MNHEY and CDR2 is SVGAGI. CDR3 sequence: CASKAQSQETQYF. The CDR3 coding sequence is TGTGCCAGTAAGGCTCAGTCTCAAGAGACCCAGTACTTC.

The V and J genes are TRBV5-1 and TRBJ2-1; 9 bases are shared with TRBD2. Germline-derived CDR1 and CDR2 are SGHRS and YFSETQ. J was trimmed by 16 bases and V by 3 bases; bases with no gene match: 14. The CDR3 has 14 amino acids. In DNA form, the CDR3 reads TGCGCCAGCAGCTCCCCCGATGCGGGAGGGCCGAACTTCTTC. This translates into CASSSPDAGGPNFF.

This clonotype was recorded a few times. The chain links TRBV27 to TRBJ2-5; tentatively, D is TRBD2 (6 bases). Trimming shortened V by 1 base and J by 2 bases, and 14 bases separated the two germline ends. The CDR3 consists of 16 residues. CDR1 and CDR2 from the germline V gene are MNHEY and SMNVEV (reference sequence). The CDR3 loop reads CASSLLVGGRQETQYF. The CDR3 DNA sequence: TGTGCCAGCAGTTTATTGGTGGGGGGAAGGCAAGAGACCCAGTACTTC.

The CDR3 bases are TGCGCCAGCAGCCAAGATGGTGGGGGGCACCAGCCCCAGCATTTT. Translation gives CASSQDGGGHQPQHF. V and J are TRBV4-3 and TRBJ1-5, with a tentative D call TRBD1 (6 bases). CDR1 is LGHNA, CDR2 YSLEER, per germline. V was clipped by 0 bases and J by 7 bases, with 13 bases between them. The CDR3 totals 15 residues.

CDR3 in DNA: TGTGCCAGCAGCCGGGGGGGCATAGATACGCAGTATTTT. Translated, it gives CASSRGGIDTQYF. The genes are TRBV14 and TRBJ2-3, with a possible D match to TRBD2 (7 bases). Trimming pared 4 bases from V and 5 bases from J, leaving 10 bases between. Germline CDR1 reads SGHDN; CDR2 reads FVKESK. The CDR3 consists of 13 residues. The variable domain in full, with the rest retrieved from reference TRBV14 and TRBJ2-3, is EAGVTQFPSHSVIEKGQTVTLRCDPISGHDNLYWYRRVMGKEIKFLLHFVKESKQDESGMPNNRFLAERTGGTYSTLKVQPAELEDSGVYFCASSRGGIDTQYFGPGTRLTVL.

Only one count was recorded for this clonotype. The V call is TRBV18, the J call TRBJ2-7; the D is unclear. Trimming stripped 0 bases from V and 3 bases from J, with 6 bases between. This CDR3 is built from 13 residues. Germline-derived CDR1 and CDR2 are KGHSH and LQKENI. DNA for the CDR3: TGTGCCAGCTCACCACCGGCCAACTACGAGCAGTACTTC. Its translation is CASSPPANYEQYF. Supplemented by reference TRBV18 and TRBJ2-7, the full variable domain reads NAGVMQNPRHLVRRRGQEARLRCSPMKGHSHVYWYRQLPEEGLKFMVYLQKENIIDESGMPKERFSAEFPKEGPSILRIQQVVRGDSAAYFCASSPPANYEQYFGPGTRLTVT.

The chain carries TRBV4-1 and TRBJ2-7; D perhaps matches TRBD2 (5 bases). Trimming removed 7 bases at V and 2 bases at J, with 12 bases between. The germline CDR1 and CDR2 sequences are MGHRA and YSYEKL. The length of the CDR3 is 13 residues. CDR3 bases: TGCGCCAGCACCGGAGGTGGGGCCTACGAGCAGTACTTC. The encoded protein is CASTGGGAYEQYF.

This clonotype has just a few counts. CDR3 amino acids: CASSVDPGTEAFF. CDR3 bases: TGTGCCAGCAGCGTAGATCCGGGGACTGAAGCTTTCTTT. V and J are TRBV9 and TRBJ1-1, with D uncertain. V was pared by 0 bases and J by 5 bases, with 8 bases between. Germline V gives CDR1 SGDLS, CDR2 YYNGEE. The CDR3 has 13 residues.

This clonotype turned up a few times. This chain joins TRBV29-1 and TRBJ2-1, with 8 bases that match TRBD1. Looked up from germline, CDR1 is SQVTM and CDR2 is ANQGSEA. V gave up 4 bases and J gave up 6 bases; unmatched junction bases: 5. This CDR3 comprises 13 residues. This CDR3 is CSVAGQGSNEQFF. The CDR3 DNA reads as TGCAGCGTTGCCGGACAGGGCTCCAATGAGCAGTTCTTC.

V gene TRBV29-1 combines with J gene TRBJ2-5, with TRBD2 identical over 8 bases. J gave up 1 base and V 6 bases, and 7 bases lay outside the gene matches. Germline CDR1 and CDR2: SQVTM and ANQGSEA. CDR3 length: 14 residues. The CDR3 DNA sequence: TGCAGCGTCGGTAGCGGGGCTCTCCAAGAGACCCAGTACTTC. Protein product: CSVGSGALQETQYF.

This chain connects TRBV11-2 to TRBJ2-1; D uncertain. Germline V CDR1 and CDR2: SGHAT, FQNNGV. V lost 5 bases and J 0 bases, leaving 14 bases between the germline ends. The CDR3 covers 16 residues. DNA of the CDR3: TGTGCCAGCAGCCCCCTAGGCGGTAGCTCCTACAATGAGCAGTTCTTC. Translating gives CASSPLGGSSYNEQFF.

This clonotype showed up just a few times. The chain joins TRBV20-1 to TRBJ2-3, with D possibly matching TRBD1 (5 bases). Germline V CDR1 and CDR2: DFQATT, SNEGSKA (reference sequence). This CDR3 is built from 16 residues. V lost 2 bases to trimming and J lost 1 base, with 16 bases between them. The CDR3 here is CSARTAGKLGTDTQYF. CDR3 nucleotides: TGCAGTGCTAGAACGGCAGGGAAGTTGGGCACAGATACGCAGTATTTT.